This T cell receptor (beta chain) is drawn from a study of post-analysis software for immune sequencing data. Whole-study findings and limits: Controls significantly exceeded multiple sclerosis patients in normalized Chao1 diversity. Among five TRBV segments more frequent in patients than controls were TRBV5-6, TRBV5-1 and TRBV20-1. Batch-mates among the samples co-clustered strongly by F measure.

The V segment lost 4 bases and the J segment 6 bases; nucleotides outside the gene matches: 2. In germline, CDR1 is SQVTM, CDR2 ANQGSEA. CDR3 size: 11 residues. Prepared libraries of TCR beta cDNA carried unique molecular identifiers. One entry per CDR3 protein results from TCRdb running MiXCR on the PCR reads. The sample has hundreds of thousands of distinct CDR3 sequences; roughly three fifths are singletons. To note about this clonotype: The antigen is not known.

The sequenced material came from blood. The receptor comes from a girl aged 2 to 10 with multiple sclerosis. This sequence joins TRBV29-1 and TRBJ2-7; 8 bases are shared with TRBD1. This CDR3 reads CSVGDRTEQYF. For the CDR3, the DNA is TGCAGCGTTGGGGACAGGACCGAGCAGTACTTC.